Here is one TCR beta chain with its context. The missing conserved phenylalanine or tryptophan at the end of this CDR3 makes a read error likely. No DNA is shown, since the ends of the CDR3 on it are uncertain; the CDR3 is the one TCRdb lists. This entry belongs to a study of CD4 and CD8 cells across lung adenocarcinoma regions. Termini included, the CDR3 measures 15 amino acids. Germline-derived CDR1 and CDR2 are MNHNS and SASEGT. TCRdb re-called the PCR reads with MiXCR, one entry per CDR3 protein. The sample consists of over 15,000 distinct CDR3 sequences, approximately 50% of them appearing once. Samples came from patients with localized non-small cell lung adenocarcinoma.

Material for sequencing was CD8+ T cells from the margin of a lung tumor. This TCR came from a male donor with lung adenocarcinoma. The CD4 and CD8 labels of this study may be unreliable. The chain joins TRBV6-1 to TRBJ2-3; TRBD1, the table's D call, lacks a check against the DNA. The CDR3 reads CAALGSGAYEQYFGP.